This TCR beta chain emerged from a study of T cells after yellow fever vaccination. General observations from the study: Although the secondary response was weaker, it peaked faster, at day 5 versus 15. One caveat is that FACS-sorted repertoires could contain abundant clonotypes contaminating from the bulk population. Clonotypes found in both CD4 and CD8 compartments made up a small share.

In this sample, this clonotype turned up a few times. The antigen remains unidentified. From the 5' RACE reads, TCRdb called clonotypes with MiXCR, one entry per CDR3 protein. There are some 560,000 distinct CDR3 sequences in the sample; over 15% occur only once, and approximately 14% lies in the top ten. V was pared by 3 bases and J by 9 bases, with 6 bases between. Germline V lookup: CDR1 MGHDK, CDR2 SYGVNS. This CDR3 is built from 11 residues. Sequencing used PBMCs, obtained 15 days after the yellow fever booster vaccination. The chain uses TRBV25-1 and TRBJ2-4; D not certain. The receptor was isolated from a man aged 25-45 years who received the YFV17D yellow fever vaccine. Here the CDR3 DNA reads TGTGCCAGCAGTGAGGGTGGCATTCAGTACTTC. Encoded protein: CASSEGGIQYF.